This passage covers 27 T cell receptor beta chains from one sample sequenced in a study of CD8 T cells in Susac syndrome. RNA was extracted with the RNeasy kit, and a quantity of 0.5 to 1 ug was reverse transcribed using random hexamers. TCRdb redid the calling of the immunoSEQ multiplex PCR reads with MiXCR, one entry per CDR3 protein. In the table there are roughly 120,000 distinct CDR3 sequences, 93% of which are singletons. Sequences were obtained from CD4+ T cells from PBMCs. Receptors originate from a human donor with multiple sclerosis.

As DNA, the CDR3 is TGTGCCAGCAGGGGCCAAACTGGAAACACCATATATTTT. This translates into CASRGQTGNTIYF. The genes are TRBV3-1 and TRBJ1-3; D is unclear. The length of the CDR3 is 13 residues. Deletions cut 6 bases from V and 2 bases from J, with 8 bases between. Germline V gives CDR1 LGHDT, CDR2 YNNKEL (reference sequence).

V usage is TRBV7-2 and J usage is TRBJ2-3; D uncertain. Germline V lookup: CDR1 SGHTA, CDR2 FQGNSA. The CDR3 loop spans 12 amino acids. Trimming took 5 bases from V and 5 from J, leaving 8 bases between them. The CDR3 nucleotides read TGTGCCAGCAGCCCGTCGTTAGATACGCAGTATTTT. Residues: CASSPSLDTQYF.

The V and J genes are TRBV2 and TRBJ2-1; tentatively, D is TRBD2 (5 bases). Trimming stripped 6 bases from V and 6 bases from J, with 12 bases between. Germline-derived CDR1 and CDR2 are SNHLY and FYNNEI. This CDR3 is built from 13 residues. CDR3 residues: CASSLGAANEQFF. In DNA form, the CDR3 reads TGTGCCAGCAGCCTCGGAGCGGCCAATGAGCAGTTCTTC.

This clonotype has only one observation. The chain uses TRBV12-3 or TRBV12-4 and TRBJ2-7, with D unresolved. The CDR3 is 11 amino acids. The V end lost 8 bases, the J end lost 4 bases, and 9 bases lay between the germline ends. CDR3 coding DNA: TGTGCCAGCTCCCGTTGGTACGAGCAGTACTTC. This translates into CASSRWYEQYF.

J is TRBJ1-6 and V is TRBV5-6; D may be TRBD1 (5 bases). CDR3 size: 17 residues. Germline CDR1 is SGHDT and CDR2 is YYEEEE. Deletions cut 1 base from V and 7 bases from J, with 18 bases between. The CDR3 loop is CASSLHLGQGYNSPLHF. In DNA, the CDR3 is TGTGCCAGCAGCTTGCATCTCGGGCAGGGTTACAATTCACCCCTCCACTTT.

This clonotype was observed a single time. The chain is built from TRBV6-5 and TRBJ1-2; TRBD1 is a possible D gene (6 bases). The germline V gene encodes CDR1 MNHEY and CDR2 SVGAGI. Trimming stripped 7 bases from V and 3 bases from J, with 18 bases between. The CDR3 extends over 15 amino acids. The CDR3 DNA reads as TGTGCCAGCAATCGAGCAGGACAGCCTTACTATGGCTACACCTTC. It yields the protein CASNRAGQPYYGYTF.

The CDR3 here is CASSQNSGGAHGTQYF. Here the CDR3 DNA reads TGTGCCAGCAGCCAAAATAGCGGGGGGGCACATGGTACGCAGTATTTT. The chain is built from TRBV3-1 and TRBJ2-3; 11 positions match TRBD2. The trim removed 2 bases at V and 8 bases at J, leaving 9 bases unmatched. The CDR3 totals 16 residues. Germline CDR1 LGHDT, CDR2 YNNKEL (reference sequence).

The chain combines TRBV7-9 with TRBJ1-6, with D perhaps TRBD1 (5 bases). The CDR3 is 14 residues long. Germline CDR1 SEHNR, CDR2 FQNEAQ (reference sequence). The V end was cut by 6 bases, the J end by 9 bases, with 15 bases between. CDR3 DNA: TGTGCCAGCAGGCCCGGGACCGGTGGTTCACCCCTCCACTTT. Translated: CASRPGTGGSPLHF.

The chain couples TRBV18 to TRBJ1-6, with D perhaps matching TRBD1 (6 bases). Trimming removed 2 bases from V and 4 bases from J, with 12 bases in between. Germline CDR1 is KGHSH and CDR2 is LQKENI. The CDR3 is 16 amino acids. In DNA, the CDR3 is TGTGCCAGCTCACCAGGACAGCCCGATTATAATTCACCCCTCCACTTT. This translates into CASSPGQPDYNSPLHF.

The chain has TRBV20-1 and TRBJ2-3, with 8 bases fitting TRBD2. CDR1 and CDR2 (germline): DFQATT, SNEGSKA (reference sequence). The CDR3 is made up of 16 amino acids. Trimming at V came to 0 bases and at J to 3 bases, leaving 8 bases not matched to a gene. The CDR3 sequence is CSARDLLAAGTDTQYF. As DNA, the CDR3 is TGCAGTGCTAGAGACTTACTAGCGGCCGGAACAGATACGCAGTATTTT.

This CDR3 is CASSPEQARGYTF. The CDR3 DNA follows: TGTGCCAGCAGCCCAGAGCAGGCGCGGGGCTACACCTTC. The chain couples TRBV4-2 to TRBJ1-2, with unresolved D. This CDR3 contains 13 residues. Germline CDR1 and CDR2: LGHNA and YNFKEQ. The germline V and J ends were trimmed by 4 bases and 8 bases, with 14 bases remaining between them.

This chain connects TRBV5-1 to TRBJ1-1, with 7 bases identical to TRBD1. Germline CDR1 reads SGHRS; CDR2 reads YFSETQ. Trimming cost V 0 bases and J 10 bases; bases outside gene matches: 9. The CDR3 has 14 amino acids. Written as DNA, the CDR3 is TGCGCCAGCAGCTTGGGACAGGGAGTGGTAATAGCTTTCTTT. Its protein product is CASSLGQGVVIAFF.

The rearrangement joins TRBV20-1 to TRBJ1-3; D is unclear. V was cut by 3 bases and J by 2 bases, with 8 bases left in between. Germline assignment: CDR1 DFQATT and CDR2 SNEGSKA (reference sequence). The CDR3 runs 13 residues. CDR3 sequence reads: CSASRGTGNTIYF. CDR3 nucleotides: TGCAGTGCTAGTCGGGGAACTGGAAACACCATATATTTT.

This chain connects TRBV19 to TRBJ2-5; no reliable D call. V was pared by 5 bases and J by 4 bases, with 17 bases between. This CDR3 is built from 15 residues. Germline loops: CDR1 LNHDA, CDR2 SQIVND (reference sequence). CDR3 sequence (DNA): TGTGCCAGTAGTCAAATCGCAGGAAATCTAGAGACCCAGTACTTC. Protein product: CASSQIAGNLETQYF.

This rearrangement joins TRBV27 to TRBJ2-3; no clear D. The CDR3 sequence is 16 residues long. The germline V gene encodes CDR1 MNHEY and CDR2 SMNVEV (reference sequence). Trimming removed 5 bases at V and 3 bases at J, with 18 bases between. The DNA for the CDR3 is TGTGCCAGCAGTACGTACGAAGTTTTCGGGACAGATACGCAGTATTTT. Its protein product is CASSTYEVFGTDTQYF.

The V and J genes are TRBV10-3 and TRBJ2-1; TRBD2 matches 11 bases. CDR1 is ENHRY and CDR2 is SYGVKD in the germline V gene. V dropped 2 bases and J dropped 7; count of bases not matched to a gene: 7. The CDR3 sequence is 16 residues long. The CDR3 region has the DNA TGTGCCATCAGTGAGATAGCGGGGGGGCTTGTTAATGAGCAGTTCTTC. It encodes CAISEIAGGLVNEQFF.

J is TRBJ1-1 and V is TRBV14, with no clear D. The CDR3 runs to 13 residues. Trimming removed 5 bases at V and 2 bases at J, with 9 bases between. Germline V gene sequence: CDR1 SGHDN, CDR2 FVKESK. CDR3 protein: CASSGSFNTEAFF. The CDR3 nucleotides read TGTGCCAGCAGCGGTTCCTTTAACACTGAAGCTTTCTTT.

This rearrangement joins TRBV19 to TRBJ2-2; tentatively, D is TRBD1 (6 bases). This CDR3 is 16 amino acids long. V lost 0 bases to trimming and J lost 0 bases, with 8 bases between them. Germline V CDR1 and CDR2: LNHDA, SQIVND (reference sequence). CDR3 in amino acids: CASSIDGTPNTGELFF. DNA of the CDR3: TGTGCCAGTAGTATAGATGGGACACCGAACACCGGGGAGCTGTTTTTT.

The chain combines TRBV6-5 with TRBJ1-5; D might be TRBD1 (5 bases). Germline V gene data show CDR1 as MNHEY and CDR2 as SVGAGI. The CDR3 is 14 residues long. Trimming pared 4 bases from V and 6 bases from J, leaving 13 bases between. CDR3 sequence: CASSLNGGGQPQHF. Written as DNA, the CDR3 is TGTGCCAGCAGTTTGAACGGGGGAGGTCAGCCCCAGCATTTT.

This sequence joins TRBV5-1 and TRBJ2-3, with TRBD1 matching 8 bases. From germline, CDR1 is SGHRS and CDR2 YFSETQ. The CDR3 contains 13 residues. The V gene end was trimmed by 4 bases and the J gene end by 4 bases; junction bases not matched to a gene: 2. CDR3 residues: CASSTDRADTQYF. CDR3 sequence (DNA): TGCGCCAGCAGCACGGACAGGGCAGATACGCAGTATTTT.

V usage is TRBV18 and J usage is TRBJ2-5, with TRBD1 identical over 10 bases. This CDR3 is built from 16 residues. CDR1 and CDR2 (germline): KGHSH, LQKENI. V lost 6 bases and J lost 6; bases outside the gene matches: 13. The CDR3 here is CASSYGRDRGVQTQYF. The CDR3 nucleotides read TGTGCCAGCTCGTACGGTCGGGACAGGGGAGTACAGACCCAGTACTTC.

The chain links TRBV3-1 to TRBJ2-1; TRBD2 aligns across 8 bases. There are 15 residues in the CDR3. Germline CDR1 and CDR2: LGHDT and YNNKEL (reference sequence). V lost 10 bases, J lost 4 bases, and 12 bases stayed unmatched. The CDR3 DNA reads TGTGCCACAAGAAGGGTGAGCGGGGGATACAATGAGCAGTTCTTC. Translating gives CATRRVSGGYNEQFF.

The chain has TRBV30 and TRBJ2-1; D ambiguous. From germline, CDR1 is GTSNPN and CDR2 SVGIG (reference sequence). The CDR3 totals 11 residues. V was pared by 7 bases and J by 6 bases, with 10 bases between. CDR3 bases: TGTGCCTTGAGAGCCCCCAATGAGCAGTTCTTC. It specifies CALRAPNEQFF.

This clonotype was observed once. The chain employs TRBV7-3 and TRBJ2-3; D is unclear. The germline CDR1 and CDR2 sequences are SGHTA and FQGTGA. This CDR3 has 14 residues. V shed 6 bases and J shed 0 bases, with 10 bases lying between them. This CDR3 is CASRYSLSTDTQYF. For the CDR3, the DNA is TGTGCCAGCAGGTACAGCCTAAGCACAGATACGCAGTATTTT.

This sequence joins TRBV20-1 and TRBJ2-4; D is unclear. Germline CDR1 reads DFQATT; CDR2 reads SNEGSKA (reference sequence). V was shortened by 6 bases and J by 7 bases, with 19 bases between the two germline ends. This CDR3 is built from 14 residues. The CDR3 protein is CSAQRTESWNIQYF. Written as DNA, the CDR3 is TGCAGTGCGCAGAGAACAGAAAGTTGGAACATTCAGTACTTC.

In this sample, this clonotype turned up once. The chain links TRBV29-1 to TRBJ1-3; D is ambiguous. The CDR3 is made up of 13 amino acids. Germline V CDR1 and CDR2: SQVTM, ANQGSEA. V was trimmed by 4 bases and J by 0 bases, leaving 7 bases between them. The CDR3 loop is CSVVEVSGNTIYF. The CDR3, as DNA: TGCAGCGTTGTGGAGGTCTCTGGAAACACCATATATTTT.

This chain links TRBV5-1 with TRBJ2-2; 7 bases map to TRBD1. CDR3 length equals 15 residues. The V gene's germline CDR1 is SGHRS and CDR2 YFSETQ. Losses at the gene ends were 2 bases for V and 5 bases for J; bases not matched to a gene: 6. The DNA for the CDR3 is TGCGCCAGCAGCTTCCGACAGGGTGAGACCGGGGAGCTGTTTTTT. It is translated as CASSFRQGETGELFF.